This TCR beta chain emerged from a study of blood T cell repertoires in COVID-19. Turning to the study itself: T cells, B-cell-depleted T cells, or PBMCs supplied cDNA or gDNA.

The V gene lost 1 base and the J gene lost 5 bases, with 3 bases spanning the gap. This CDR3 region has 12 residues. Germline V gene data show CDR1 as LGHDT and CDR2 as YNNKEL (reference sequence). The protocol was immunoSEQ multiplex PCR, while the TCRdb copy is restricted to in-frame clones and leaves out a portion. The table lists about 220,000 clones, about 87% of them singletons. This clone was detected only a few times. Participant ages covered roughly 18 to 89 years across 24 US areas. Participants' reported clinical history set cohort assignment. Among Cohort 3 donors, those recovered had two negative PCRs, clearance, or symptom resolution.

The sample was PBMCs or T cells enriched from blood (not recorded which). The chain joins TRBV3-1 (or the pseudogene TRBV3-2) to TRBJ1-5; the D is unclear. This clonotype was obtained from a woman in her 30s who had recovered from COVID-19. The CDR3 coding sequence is TGTGCCAGCAGCCAAGTAGATCAGCCCCAGCATTTT. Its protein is CASSQVDQPQHF.